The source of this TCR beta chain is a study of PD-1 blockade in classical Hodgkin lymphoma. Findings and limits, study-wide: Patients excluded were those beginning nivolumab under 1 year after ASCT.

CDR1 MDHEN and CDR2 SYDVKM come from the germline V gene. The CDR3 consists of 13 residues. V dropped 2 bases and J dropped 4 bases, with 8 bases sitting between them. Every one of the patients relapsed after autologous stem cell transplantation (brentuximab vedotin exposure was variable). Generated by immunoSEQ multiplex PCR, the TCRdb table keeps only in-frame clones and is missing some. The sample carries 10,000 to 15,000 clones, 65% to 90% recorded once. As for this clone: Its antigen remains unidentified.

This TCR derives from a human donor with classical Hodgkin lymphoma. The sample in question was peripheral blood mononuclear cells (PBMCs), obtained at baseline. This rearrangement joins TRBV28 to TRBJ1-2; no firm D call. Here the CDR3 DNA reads TGTGCCAGCAGTTTAGAAGGCGGCTATGGCTACACCTTC. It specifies CASSLEGGYGYTF.